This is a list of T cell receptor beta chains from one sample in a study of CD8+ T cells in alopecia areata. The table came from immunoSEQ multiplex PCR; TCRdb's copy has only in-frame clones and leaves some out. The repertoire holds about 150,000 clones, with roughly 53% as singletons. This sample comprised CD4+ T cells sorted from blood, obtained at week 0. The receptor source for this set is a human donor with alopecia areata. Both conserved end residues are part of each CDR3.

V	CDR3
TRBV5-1	CASSLDRGSTEAFF
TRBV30	CAWSVRGGARYEQFF
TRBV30	CAWSRAGGNNEQFF
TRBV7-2	CASSLDGQGEAFF
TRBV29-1	CSVETGNLAKNIQYF
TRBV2	CASSYTHTGELFF
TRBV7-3	CASSPGTGGYNEQFF
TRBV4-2	CASSQDRDRARYGYTF
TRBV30	CAWSTGQGDQPQHF
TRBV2	CASSEASQGPKHF
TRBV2	CASSAGTDYGYTF
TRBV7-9	CASSPQRNEQFF
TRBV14	CASSQEGRQKAFF
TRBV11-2	CASSSSAGGYGYTF
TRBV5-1	CASRIGYEQYF
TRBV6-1	CASSEAGVVDEQYF
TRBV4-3	CASSQEVLGWTEAFF
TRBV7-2	CASSLASGGQYGYTF
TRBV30	CAWSMNRDSLTTF
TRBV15	CATSIPGTSGGTLQETQYF
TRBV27	CASSPGTGDVNTEAFF
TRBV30	CACLADGDSTDTQYF
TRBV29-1	CSSAGGTKGYTF
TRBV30	CAWSGGVGYTF
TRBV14	CASGGWNTGELFF
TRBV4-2	CASSLRDSNQPQHF
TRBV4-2	CASSLDPGTGANYGYTF
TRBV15	CATSREIRRGHGNSPLHF
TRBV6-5	CASFQFEGEQYF
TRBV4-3	CASSQDSGAEYKETQYF
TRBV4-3	CASSQDRTREAPLHF
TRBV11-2	CASSPSLPDTQYF
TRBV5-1	CASRPGQAEKLFF
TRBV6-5	CASSKVGYGYTF
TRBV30	CAWLYGGLNTEAFF
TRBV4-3	CASSQDPMREQYF
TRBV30	CAWNIGSAYGYTF
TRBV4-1	CASSQRTSGGRSYEQYF
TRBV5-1	CASSLGVDIQYQETQYF
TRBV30	CAWSVILGGAFF
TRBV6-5	CASTWGTLNSPLHF
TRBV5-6	CASSLQLAGYTF